The entry below describes one T cell receptor beta chain. The data are from a study of blood T cell repertoires in COVID-19. About the study: Material from acute and convalescent COVID-19 was sourced from the United States, Italy and Spain. Sources were T cells, B-cell-depleted T cells, or PBMCs; the material itself was cDNA or gDNA.

In the authors' methods: Amplification with reference gene primers provided the estimates of nucleated cell counts. Libraries were prepared by immunoSEQ multiplex PCR; TCRdb keeps only in-frame clonotypes and omits some of them. Clone size and the V and J calls come from that table; the DNA yielded D and trimming. The sample has about 210,000 clones, 92% seen once. This CDR3 has 19 amino acids. Germline values: CDR1 LGHDT, CDR2 YNNKEL (reference sequence). Germline trimming cut 1 base from V and 4 bases from J; bases unmatched to any gene: 16. This clonotype was sampled from a man between 25 and 39 years old with acute or convalescent COVID-19. The chain links TRBV3-1 (or the pseudogene TRBV3-2) to TRBJ1-3; the match to TRBD1 covers 7 bases. Sequences were obtained from peripheral blood. CDR3 sequence reads: CASSQVATRWRGPGNTIYF. The CDR3 DNA is TGTGCCAGCAGCCAAGTCGCTACCCGGTGGAGGGGGCCCGGAAACACCATATATTTT.